The rows below give T cell receptor beta chains drawn from one sample of a study of cytotoxic CD8 clonotypes in ibrutinib-treated CLL. The method was immunoSEQ multiplex PCR; TCRdb's version includes in-frame clones alone and lacks a portion of them. The repertoire holds roughly 130,000 clones, with 75% to 95% as singletons. The sample was PBMCs, taken after 12 months of ibrutinib treatment. These receptors came from a human donor with chronic lymphocytic leukemia. CDR3s include the opening cysteine and the closing phenylalanine or tryptophan. The D gene is left open where the match is weak. Clone size is stated in some rows and not others, as once, few, many or a class when expanded.

j_call d_call clone_size v_call cdr3_nt cdr3_aa
TRBJ2-1 NA NA TRBV15 TGTGCCACCAGCAGAGATTTACGCGGGGCTTCCTACAATGAGCAGTTCTTC CATSRDLRGASYNEQFF
TRBJ1-1 TRBD1 once TRBV6-6 TGTGCCAGCAGTCAAACAGGGGGCACTGAAGCTTTCTTT CASSQTGGTEAFF
TRBJ1-5 NA NA TRBV28 TGTGCCAGCAGAGGGGGGGGTAGCAATCAGCCCCAGCATTTT CASRGGGSNQPQHF
TRBJ2-1 TRBD2 NA TRBV9 TGTGCCAGCAGCGTGACTAGCGGACTAGCCGAGCAGTTCTTC CASSVTSGLAEQFF
TRBJ2-1 TRBD2 NA TRBV11-3 TGTGCCAGCTCTAGCGGAACCAGCTCCTACAATGAGCAGTTCTTC CASSSGTSSYNEQFF
TRBJ2-1 TRBD2 NA TRBV10-1 TGCGCCAGCAGTAGCGGGAGGATGAGCTCCTACAATGAGCAGTTCTTC CASSSGRMSSYNEQFF
TRBJ2-7 TRBD1 NA TRBV6-5 TGTGCCAGCAGGAAGACAGGGGGCGTTTACGAGCAGTACTTC CASRKTGGVYEQYF
TRBJ2-7 NA NA TRBV18 TGTGCCAGCTCACCACCAGGGACGCAAACCTACGAGCAGTACTTC CASSPPGTQTYEQYF
TRBJ1-4 NA NA TRBV7-9 TGTGCCAGCAGCTTAGGATTGGGGGCTAATGAAAAACTGTTTTTT CASSLGLGANEKLFF
TRBJ2-1 NA NA TRBV10-1 TGCGCCAGCAGTGAGGAGGGGGGGCCTTCCTACAATGAGCAGTTCTTC CASSEEGGPSYNEQFF
TRBJ1-2 NA NA TRBV27 TGTGCCAGCAGTCCCCGGGACAACTATGGCTACACCTTC CASSPRDNYGYTF
TRBJ2-3 TRBD2 NA TRBV28 TGTGCCAGCACCGACACCTTAGCGGGAGGGCCAGATACGCAGTATTTT CASTDTLAGGPDTQYF
TRBJ1-3 NA NA TRBV29-1 TGCAGCGTTGTATTGGCCGAAAACACCATATATTTT CSVVLAENTIYF
TRBJ2-2 NA NA TRBV11-3 TGTGCCAGCAGCCGAGGCAGTTACACCGGGGAGCTGTTTTTT CASSRGSYTGELFF
TRBJ1-4 NA NA TRBV7-9 TGTGCCAGCAGCCCGGGGGCAACTAATGAAAAACTGTTTTTT CASSPGATNEKLFF
TRBJ2-3 NA NA TRBV5-1 TGCGCCAGCAGCTTGGAGGGGCTCACAGATACGCAGTATTTT CASSLEGLTDTQYF
TRBJ2-2 TRBD1 few TRBV10-1 TGCGCCAGCAGGGCCCAGACAGGGGCCGGGGAGCTGTTTTTT CASRAQTGAGELFF
TRBJ1-1 NA NA TRBV2 TGTGCCAGCAGTGGAACAGAGGGGCTAGCTTTCTTT CASSGTEGLAFF
TRBJ1-1 NA NA TRBV18 TGTGCCAGCTCACCTCTGGGTCCCAACACTGAAGCTTTCTTT CASSPLGPNTEAFF
TRBJ2-2 NA NA TRBV6-5 TGTGCCAGCAGACCACGGGACAAGTCCCCCGGGGAGCTGTTTTTT CASRPRDKSPGELFF
TRBJ1-2 NA NA TRBV9 TGTGCCAGCAGCGCCTTTCAGGATGGCTACACCTTC CASSAFQDGYTF
TRBJ2-1 TRBD2 NA TRBV19 TGTGCCAGTAGTGATGCGGGAGCCTACAATGAGCAGTTCTTC CASSDAGAYNEQFF
TRBJ2-2 NA NA TRBV29-1 TGCAGCCCCAGGGGGGGAAATGTTACCGGGGAGCTGTTTTTT CSPRGGNVTGELFF
TRBJ1-5 TRBD1 NA TRBV7-8 TGTGCCAGCACCCAAGGGACAGGGGGTCGTAGCAATCAGCCCCAGCATTTT CASTQGTGGRSNQPQHF
TRBJ1-1 NA NA TRBV19 TGTGCCAGTAGTGATACTGTGAACACTGAAGCTTTCTTT CASSDTVNTEAFF
TRBJ2-2 NA once TRBV6-6 TGTGCCAGCAGTTACGTGACAGCCACCGGGGAGCTGTTTTTT CASSYVTATGELFF
TRBJ1-1 TRBD1 NA TRBV28 TGTGCCAGCAGTTTAAGCCCCGGGACAGGGGCTGAAGCTTTCTTT CASSLSPGTGAEAFF
TRBJ1-3 NA NA TRBV6-5 TGTGCCAGCAGTATGGCAGGGGCTTCTGGAAACACCATATATTTT CASSMAGASGNTIYF
TRBJ1-4 NA NA TRBV30 TGTGCCTGGAGTGTAAGGTCCGGGAATGAAAAACTGTTTTTT CAWSVRSGNEKLFF
TRBJ2-3 TRBD1 NA TRBV9 TGTGCCAGCAGCGTAGGCCGGGACAGCAGCACAGATACGCAGTATTTT CASSVGRDSSTDTQYF
TRBJ2-3 NA NA TRBV12-5 TGTGCTAGTGGTTTGGTATGGGGGGCACGCACAGATACGCAGTATTTT CASGLVWGARTDTQYF
TRBJ2-7 NA once TRBV30 TGTGCCTGGAGTGTACTGTCACGCGGGGACGAGCAGTACTTC CAWSVLSRGDEQYF
TRBJ1-1 TRBD1 NA TRBV10-2 TGCGCCAGCAGTGGGAGGACAGGGGTGAACACTGAAGCTTTCTTT CASSGRTGVNTEAFF
TRBJ2-3 TRBD2 once TRBV9 TGTGCCAGCAGCGACACCCCCCGACTAGCGGTTAGCACAGATACGCAGTATTTT CASSDTPRLAVSTDTQYF
TRBJ2-7 NA NA TRBV9 TGTGCCAGCAGCTCGGGGTCCTACGAGCAGTACTTC CASSSGSYEQYF
TRBJ2-7 TRBD1 NA TRBV7-3 TGTGCCAGCAGCTTAACGAGCTGGACAGGTCTCGACGAGCAGTACTTC CASSLTSWTGLDEQYF
TRBJ1-2 NA NA TRBV11-2 TGTGCCAGCAGCTTAGAATTTAAGTTTGGCTACACCTTC CASSLEFKFGYTF
TRBJ1-3 NA NA TRBV9 TGTGCCAGCAGCGTAGATCTTATGGGTTCTGGAAACACCATATATTTT CASSVDLMGSGNTIYF
TRBJ2-2 NA NA TRBV6-6 TGTGCCAGCAGCCCTTTCGTGGGGTCCACCGGGGAGCTGTTTTTT CASSPFVGSTGELFF
TRBJ2-3 NA NA TRBV7-3 TGTGCCAGCAGCTTAAAGCCGACAGATACGCAGTATTTT CASSLKPTDTQYF
TRBJ2-7 TRBD2 NA TRBV19 TGTGCCAGTAGTATGGAGACTAGCGGGATCCACGAGCAGTACTTC CASSMETSGIHEQYF
TRBJ2-7 TRBD2 NA TRBV28 TGTGCCAGCAGTTTCAGTCCTAGCGGGAGGATGAACGAGCAGTACTTC CASSFSPSGRMNEQYF
TRBJ2-2 NA NA TRBV15 TGTGCCACCAGGGAGGGTTTAGATCCCGGGGAGCTGTTTTTT CATREGLDPGELFF
TRBJ2-4 TRBD1 once TRBV5-1 TGCGCCAGCAGCTTGCCCGGACAGGGAGCCAAAAACATTCAGTACTTC CASSLPGQGAKNIQYF
TRBJ1-5 NA NA TRBV14 TGTGCCAGCAGCCAAGATATGGGACAGCCCCAGCATTTT CASSQDMGQPQHF
TRBJ2-7 TRBD2 few TRBV5-1 TGCGCCAGCAGCTTGACTAGCGGGAGTCACTACGAGCAGTACTTC CASSLTSGSHYEQYF
TRBJ1-2 NA few TRBV28 TGTGCCAGCAGTTTTACCTACCTGACGGGCTACACCTTC CASSFTYLTGYTF
TRBJ1-5 NA NA TRBV7-2 TGTGCCAGCAGCCCCAAGGCGGGTTGGCGCAATCAGCCCCAGCATTTT CASSPKAGWRNQPQHF
TRBJ1-2 NA NA TRBV29-1 TGCAGCGTTGAACAGGATGATGGCTACACCTTC CSVEQDDGYTF
TRBJ1-2 NA NA TRBV5-4 TGTGCCAGCAGCTCAGCCCAGCGGGGGCTCTATGGCTACACCTTC CASSSAQRGLYGYTF
TRBJ2-7 TRBD2 NA TRBV18 TGTGCCAGCTCAACTACTAGCGGGAGGACGAGGGACGAGCAGTACTTC CASSTTSGRTRDEQYF
TRBJ2-5 NA NA TRBV19 TGTGCCAGTAGTATAGGTTGGGGGACCCAAGAGACCCAGTACTTC CASSIGWGTQETQYF
TRBJ2-3 TRBD2 NA TRBV28 TGTGCCAGCAGTTTACCCGGGAGGGCCGGGGATACGCAGTATTTT CASSLPGRAGDTQYF
TRBJ2-6 NA NA TRBV11-2 TGTGCCAGCAGCACTTGGACGGGCGCGAAGGCCAACGTCCTGACTTTC CASSTWTGAKANVLTF